Here is one T cell receptor beta chain with its context. Its specificity is not known. This sample was taken from a study of cytomegalovirus exposure and HLA in healthy donors. Study results and limitations: A later analysis appeared to link common viral pathogens to several of the most significant clusters. Further analysis, carried out later, found HLA-associated TCR beta chains more clonally expanded than equally common other chains.

Everyone who donated was a healthy bone marrow donor. 60 Vbeta and 13 Jbeta primers were used in PCR. Sequenced by immunoSEQ multiplex PCR; TCRdb stores in-frame clones only, minus some. This sample's table reports about 210,000 clones. The V gene lost 6 bases and the J gene lost 2 bases, with 12 bases spanning the gap. This CDR3 is 14 amino acids long. Looked up from germline, CDR1 is MNHEY and CDR2 is SMNVEV (reference sequence). The sequencing sample was made of PBMCs. J is TRBJ2-3 and V is TRBV27; tentative D call: TRBD2 (6 bases). The sequence derives from a woman in her 30s in good health and CMV-seropositive. The DNA of the CDR3 is TGTGCCAGCAGAGAACTAGCACCCACAGATACGCAGTATTTT. Protein sequence: CASRELAPTDTQYF.